The clone carrying this T cell receptor (beta chain) has a handful of counts. The antigen is not known. The data were taken from a study of CD8 T cells in ankylosing spondylitis. Via MiXCR, TCRdb re-called the 5' RACE reads, giving one row per CDR3 protein. The sample yields roughly 450,000 distinct CDR3 sequences, 25% to 30% seen once. Overall study findings and caveats: Both synovial fluid and blood in reactive arthritis had previously been reported to carry some motif variants. Disease-linked clones were CD8+ and relatively rare in peripheral blood. Matched ankylosing spondylitis synovial fluid reportedly contained a significantly enriched population of disease-linked clones. Characteristic of ankylosing spondylitis blood, it appeared, was a TCR beta motif comprising roughly 8 highly homologous variants.

This clonotype originated in a male donor with ankylosing spondylitis. The specimen sequenced was blood, either unsorted or a sorted T cell fraction (not recorded which).

The CDR3 region is CSVEEGRAEAFF. CDR3 DNA sequence: TGCAGCGTTGAAGAGGGGCGGGCTGAAGCTTTCTTT. This rearrangement joins TRBV29-1 to TRBJ1-1; possibly TRBD1 for D (5 bases). The CDR3 sequence is 12 residues long. The ends were cut back, 0 bases at V and 6 bases at J, with 8 bases in the middle. The germline V gene has CDR1 SQVTM and CDR2 ANQGSEA.